A single TCR beta chain is shown here with its context. Version v3.0 of the immunoSEQ assay ran at survey level. Per-sample sequencing targets were roughly 35,000-55,000 T-cell genomes. Sequencing was performed with immunoSEQ multiplex PCR; in TCRdb, only in-frame clones are kept and a portion is missing. Among 30,000 to 35,000 clones listed, approximately 74% were seen once. This record belongs to a study of long-term antiretroviral therapy in people with HIV. Per germline, CDR1 LNHDA and CDR2 SQIVND (reference sequence). J gave up 2 bases and V 3 bases, and 2 bases lay outside the gene matches. The CDR3 spans 14 residues.

The sequence was collected from a man aged 50-60 years with HIV. The chain has TRBV19 and TRBJ2-7; the match to TRBD1 covers 9 bases. The sequenced sample was unsorted PBMCs, obtained 3 years after starting antiretroviral therapy. This CDR3 reads CASSMGTGTYEQYF. As DNA, the CDR3 is TGTGCCAGTAGTATGGGGACAGGGACCTACGAGCAGTACTTC.